This TCR beta chain was observed in a study of T cells in Graves' hyperthyroidism and ophthalmopathy. This clonotype was seen many times. Any patient presenting with uncontrolled infection, other autoimmune disease, pregnancy or lactation was left out. Germline assignment: CDR1 GTSNPN and CDR2 SVGIG (reference sequence). V shed 5 bases and J shed 2 bases, with 12 bases lying between them. The CDR3 is 14 amino acids. RNA transcripts provided the source from which TCR beta CDR3 regions were amplified. The HTBI primer set was used in a first-round RT-PCR of the TCR CDR3. TCRdb redid the calling of the multiplex PCR reads with MiXCR, one entry per CDR3 protein. The sample lists about 600,000 distinct CDR3 sequences, about 15% occurring once.

The rearrangement uses TRBV30 and TRBJ2-2, with a weak D call TRBD1 (6 bases). Sequenced: blood. The TCR comes from a woman between 45 and 65 years old with Graves' ophthalmopathy. This chain's CDR3 is CAWQSGGNTGELFF. CDR3 nucleotides: TGTGCCTGGCAGAGTGGGGGCAACACCGGGGAGCTGTTTTTT.